The 13 T cell receptor beta chains listed next were all sequenced from one sample in a study of identical twins. TCRdb processed the 5' RACE reads anew with MiXCR; each CDR3 protein has one entry. The sample has 1.5 million or so distinct CDR3 sequences, 25% to 35% seen once. The source material was cord blood. The receptors derive from a newborn girl in good health.

There are a few counts of this clonotype. V gene TRBV18 combines with J gene TRBJ2-3, with D hard to call. Trimming left V 3 bases short and J 2 bases short, with 9 bases between. The CDR3 has 14 residues. The V gene's germline CDR1 is KGHSH and CDR2 LQKENI. The CDR3, as DNA: TGTGCCAGCTCACCGATCTCGGACACAGATACGCAGTATTTT. Its translation is CASSPISDTDTQYF. Based on the CDR3 plus reference TRBV18 and TRBJ2-3, the full variable domain is NAGVMQNPRHLVRRRGQEARLRCSPMKGHSHVYWYRQLPEEGLKFMVYLQKENIIDESGMPKERFSAEFPKEGPSILRIQQVVRGDSAAYFCASSPISDTDTQYFGPGTRLTVL.

V is TRBV4-1 and J is TRBJ1-2, with 7 bases aligning to TRBD1. The CDR3 runs 15 residues. Germline lookup yields CDR1 MGHRA and CDR2 YSYEKL. Germline trimming cut 3 bases from V and 5 bases from J; bases unmatched to any gene: 9. In DNA form, the CDR3 reads TGCGCCAGCAGCCAGACTGCGGGGACAGCATATGGCTACACCTTC. It is translated as CASSQTAGTAYGYTF.

The sample holds a few counts of this clonotype. V and J are TRBV20-1 and TRBJ1-2, with 9 bases aligning to TRBD1. The V gene end was trimmed by 8 bases and the J gene end by 5 bases; junction bases not matched to a gene: 12. CDR1 and CDR2 from the germline V gene are DFQATT and SNEGSKA (reference sequence). CDR3 length: 14 amino acids. The CDR3 spells CSFRSWTGEYGYTF. The CDR3, as DNA: TGCAGTTTTCGGAGCTGGACAGGGGAATATGGCTACACCTTC.

This clonotype came up a few times. J is TRBJ2-3 and V is TRBV20-1; TRBD2 agrees at 8 bases. The CDR3 extends over 18 amino acids. Germline V CDR1 and CDR2: DFQATT, SNEGSKA (reference sequence). J was trimmed by 0 bases and V by 1 base; bases with no gene match: 12. CDR3: CSARGFPGLVPSTDTQYF. CDR3 sequence (DNA): TGCAGTGCTAGAGGCTTCCCGGGACTAGTCCCTAGCACAGATACGCAGTATTTT.

Comments on this clonotype: Relative to the germline gene, one junction end is altered; a read error may explain this. The rearrangement uses TRBV7-2 and TRBJ2-7; no clear D. Germline values: CDR1 SGHTA, CDR2 FQGNSA. The CDR3 runs 12 residues. The CDR3 coding sequence is TGTGCCAGCAACTTATACAGCTACGAGCAGTACTTC. Translated, it gives CASNLYSYEQYF.

This clonotype was seen only once. The J gene is TRBJ2-7, the V gene TRBV6-4; 11 nucleotides agree with TRBD2. Germline CDR1 and CDR2: MRHNA and SNTAGT. Trimming at V came to 8 bases and at J to 7 bases, leaving 10 bases not matched to a gene. The CDR3 has 14 amino acids. CDR3: CASAITSGRNEQYF. Written as DNA, the CDR3 is TGTGCCAGCGCGATTACTAGCGGGAGAAATGAGCAGTACTTC.

This clonotype was counted only a few times. V usage is TRBV4-1 and J usage is TRBJ2-1; TRBD2 agrees at 7 bases. Trimming cost V 1 base and J 4 bases; bases outside gene matches: 7. CDR1 MGHRA and CDR2 YSYEKL come from the germline V gene. The CDR3 extends over 16 amino acids. The CDR3 region has the DNA TGCGCCAGCAGCCAAGGGAGCGGGACCATTTACAATGAGCAGTTCTTC. Protein sequence: CASSQGSGTIYNEQFF.

This clonotype occurred once. This chain links TRBV10-3 with TRBJ1-6; D may be TRBD1 (6 bases). V was cut by 2 bases and J by 3 bases, with 8 bases left in between. The CDR3 is 15 residues long. Germline lookup yields CDR1 ENHRY and CDR2 SYGVKD. This CDR3 is CAISEAGHYNSPLHF. The CDR3 coding sequence is TGTGCCATCAGTGAGGCGGGACACTATAATTCACCCCTCCACTTT.

This sequence joins TRBV3-1 and TRBJ1-4, with no clear D. Germline assignment: CDR1 LGHDT and CDR2 YNNKEL (reference sequence). The CDR3 is 16 residues long. V shed 2 bases and J shed 0 bases, with 10 bases lying between them. The CDR3 here is CASSQKTAATNEKLFF. The CDR3 nucleotides read TGTGCCAGCAGCCAAAAGACCGCTGCAACTAATGAAAAACTGTTTTTT.

The chain links TRBV20-1 to TRBJ1-6; tentative D call: TRBD1 (5 bases). CDR3 length equals 13 residues. Per germline, CDR1 DFQATT and CDR2 SNEGSKA (reference sequence). V lost 6 bases to trimming and J lost 9 bases, with 15 bases between them. The CDR3 DNA reads as TGCAGTGCGGCGGGACTCCTGAGTTCACCCCTCCACTTT. Translated: CSAAGLLSSPLHF.

The rearrangement links TRBV20-1 to TRBJ2-7, with a weak D call TRBD1 (5 bases). This CDR3 is 13 amino acids long. Trimming left V 2 bases short and J 2 bases short, with 10 bases between. Germline V gives CDR1 DFQATT, CDR2 SNEGSKA (reference sequence). CDR3 coding DNA: TGCAGTGCTAGATCCTCGGACACCTACGAGCAGTACTTC. This codes for CSARSSDTYEQYF.

The J gene is TRBJ2-3, the V gene TRBV2; D is uncertain. Germline V lookup: CDR1 SNHLY, CDR2 FYNNEI. Trimming removed 7 bases at V and 1 base at J, with 12 bases between. This CDR3 is built from 14 residues. CDR3 in amino acids: CASKLRGGTDTQYF. In nucleotides, the CDR3 is TGTGCCAGCAAACTTCGCGGCGGCACAGATACGCAGTATTTT.

Many counts were recorded for this clonotype. The chain links TRBV6-6 to TRBJ2-3, with no clear D. CDR3 length: 15 residues. CDR1 is MNHNY, CDR2 SVGAGI, per germline (reference sequence). Trimming pared 2 bases from V and 2 bases from J, leaving 11 bases between. CDR3 residues: CASSYRLVPTDTQYF. The CDR3 nucleotides are TGTGCCAGCAGTTACCGCCTAGTCCCCACAGATACGCAGTATTTT.